These 4 T cell receptor beta chains share one sample of origin, sequenced in a study of cytomegalovirus exposure and HLA in healthy donors. PCR amplification relied on 60 Vbeta primers (plus 13 Jbeta primers). TCRdb's copy holds only in-frame clones and misses some; the assay was immunoSEQ multiplex PCR. The sample has about 140,000 clones; approximately 77% are singletons. Sequencing used PBMCs. The receptors were gathered from a woman aged 50 to 65 in good health and CMV-seronegative.

The V call is TRBV4-2, the J call TRBJ2-5; 7 positions match TRBD1. This CDR3 is built from 15 residues. V was pared by 4 bases and J by 5 bases, with 10 bases of the junction left unmatched. CDR1 and CDR2 (germline): LGHNA, YNFKEQ. CDR3 in DNA: TGTGCCAGCAGCCCCCTCAGGGGGATCGACGAGACCCAGTACTTC. Translating it yields CASSPLRGIDETQYF.

V gene TRBV2 combines with J gene TRBJ2-1; 10 nucleotides agree with TRBD1. CDR3 size: 16 residues. Per the germline V gene, CDR1 is SNHLY and CDR2 is FYNNEI. Trimming cost V 3 bases and J 8 bases; bases outside gene matches: 10. The CDR3 region is CASSEAAGQGNDEQFF. CDR3 DNA sequence: TGTGCCAGCAGTGAGGCGGCGGGACAGGGGAATGATGAGCAGTTCTTC.

This chain joins TRBV29-1 and TRBJ1-6, with 8 bases aligning to TRBD1. This CDR3 is 14 amino acids long. Germline CDR1 and CDR2: SQVTM and ANQGSEA. J was trimmed by 5 bases and V by 4 bases; bases with no gene match: 4. This CDR3 reads CSVGTGGDNSPLHF. In DNA, the CDR3 is TGCAGCGTTGGAACAGGGGGGGATAATTCACCCCTCCACTTT.

The chain carries TRBV4-2 and TRBJ1-1; possible D gene TRBD1, 5 bases. This CDR3 has 16 residues. The germline V gene has CDR1 LGHNA and CDR2 YNFKEQ. Deletions cut 0 bases from V and 4 bases from J, with 15 bases between. CDR3 sequence (DNA): TGTGCCAGCAGCCAAGAGGTGACCGGGGGTTTCACTGAAGCTTTCTTT. As protein: CASSQEVTGGFTEAFF.